This TCR beta chain was observed in a study of OX40 agonist ivuxolimab in advanced cancers. Regarding the study as a whole: Relative to CD4+, CD8+ T cells held more expanded clones on average.

Sequenced by immunoSEQ multiplex PCR; TCRdb stores in-frame clones only, minus some. The table has around 61,000 clones, 80% to 95% seen once. With regard to this clone: Its matching antigen is unknown.

V shed 3 bases, J shed 7 bases, and the junction held 10 bases outside the gene matches. CDR1 is MNHNY and CDR2 is SVGAGI in the germline V gene (reference sequence). This CDR3 comprises 16 residues. This sample comprised CD4+ or CD8+ T cells sorted from blood, obtained in a trial of the OX40 agonist ivuxolimab. The TCR originated in an adult with an advanced solid tumor such as melanoma, head and neck, liver or kidney cancer. V is TRBV6-6 and J is TRBJ2-1, with 9 bases aligning to TRBD2. The CDR3 sequence is CASSYPLAGRINEQFF. In nucleotides, the CDR3 is TGTGCCAGCAGTTATCCCCTAGCGGGGCGCATTAATGAGCAGTTCTTC.